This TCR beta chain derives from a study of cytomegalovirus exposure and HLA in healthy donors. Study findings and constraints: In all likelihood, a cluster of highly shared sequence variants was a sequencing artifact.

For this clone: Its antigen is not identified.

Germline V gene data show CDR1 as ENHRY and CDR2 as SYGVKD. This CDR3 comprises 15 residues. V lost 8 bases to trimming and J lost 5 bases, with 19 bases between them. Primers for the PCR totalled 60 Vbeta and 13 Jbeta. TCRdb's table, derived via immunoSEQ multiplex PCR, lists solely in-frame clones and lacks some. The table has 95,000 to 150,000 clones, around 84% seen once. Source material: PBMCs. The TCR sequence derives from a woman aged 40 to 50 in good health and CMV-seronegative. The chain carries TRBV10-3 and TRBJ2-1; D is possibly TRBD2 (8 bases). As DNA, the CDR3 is TGTGCCATCCGGGGGGGAGGGGGCCAAGACAATGAGCAGTTCTTC. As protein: CAIRGGGGQDNEQFF.